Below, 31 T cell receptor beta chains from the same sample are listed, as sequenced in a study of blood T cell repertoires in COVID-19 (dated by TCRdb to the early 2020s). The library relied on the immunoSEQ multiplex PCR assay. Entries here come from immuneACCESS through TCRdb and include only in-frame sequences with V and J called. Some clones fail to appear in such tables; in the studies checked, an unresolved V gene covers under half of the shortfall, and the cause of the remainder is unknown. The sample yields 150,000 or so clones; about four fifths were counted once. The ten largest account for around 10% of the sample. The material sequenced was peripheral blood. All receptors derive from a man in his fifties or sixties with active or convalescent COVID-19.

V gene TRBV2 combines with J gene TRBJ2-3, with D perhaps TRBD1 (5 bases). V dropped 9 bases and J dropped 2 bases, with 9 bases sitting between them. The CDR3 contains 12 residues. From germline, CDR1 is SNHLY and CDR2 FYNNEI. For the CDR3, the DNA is TGTGCCAGAGGGGCCTACACAGATACGCAGTATTTT. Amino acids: CARGAYTDTQYF.

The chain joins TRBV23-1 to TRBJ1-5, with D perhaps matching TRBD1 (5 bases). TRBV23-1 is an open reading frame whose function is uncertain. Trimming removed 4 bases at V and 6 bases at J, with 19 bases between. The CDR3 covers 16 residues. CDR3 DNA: TGCGCCAGCAGTCGGAAAGTTGGGGGGTCTCGTCAGCCCCAGCATTTT. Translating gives CASSRKVGGSRQPQHF.

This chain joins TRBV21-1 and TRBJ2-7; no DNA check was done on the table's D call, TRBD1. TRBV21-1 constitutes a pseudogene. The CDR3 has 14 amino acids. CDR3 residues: CASSTPRQGNEQYF. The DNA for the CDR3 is TGTGCCAGCAGCACTCCTCGACAGGGGAATGAGCAGTACTTC.

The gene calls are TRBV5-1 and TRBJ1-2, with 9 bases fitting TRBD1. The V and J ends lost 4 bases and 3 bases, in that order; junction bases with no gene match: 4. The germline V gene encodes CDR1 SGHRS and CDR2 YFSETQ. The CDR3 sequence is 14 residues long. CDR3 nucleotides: TGCGCCAGCAGCAAGGGACAGGGCGACTATGGCTACACCTTC. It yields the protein CASSKGQGDYGYTF.

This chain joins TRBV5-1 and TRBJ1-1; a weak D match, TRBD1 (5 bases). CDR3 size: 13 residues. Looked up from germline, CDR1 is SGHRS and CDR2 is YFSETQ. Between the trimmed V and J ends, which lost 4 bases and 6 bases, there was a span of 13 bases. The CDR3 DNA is TGCGCCAGCAGCCCGCAACAGGCCTCTGAAGCTTTCTTT. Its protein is CASSPQQASEAFF.

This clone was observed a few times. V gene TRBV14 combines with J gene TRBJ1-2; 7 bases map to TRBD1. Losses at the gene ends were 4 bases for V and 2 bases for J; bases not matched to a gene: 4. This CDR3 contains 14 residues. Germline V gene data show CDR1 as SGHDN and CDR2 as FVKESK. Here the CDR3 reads CASSLGGQNYGYTF. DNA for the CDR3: TGTGCCAGCAGCCTGGGGGGACAGAACTATGGCTACACCTTC.

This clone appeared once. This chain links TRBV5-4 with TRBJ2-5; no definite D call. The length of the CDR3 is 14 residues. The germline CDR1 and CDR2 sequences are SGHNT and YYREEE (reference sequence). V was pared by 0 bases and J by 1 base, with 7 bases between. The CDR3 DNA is TGTGCCAGCAGCTTGGCACAGAGCCAAGAGACCCAGTACTTC. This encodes CASSLAQSQETQYF.

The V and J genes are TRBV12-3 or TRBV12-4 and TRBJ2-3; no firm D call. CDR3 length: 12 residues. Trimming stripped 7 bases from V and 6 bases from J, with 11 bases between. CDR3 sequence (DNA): TGTGCCAGCACTTACTTAACGGATACGCAGTATTTT. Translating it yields CASTYLTDTQYF.

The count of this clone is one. DNA for the CDR3: TGTGCCAGCAGTGAAGGGCGCGGGACCGGGGAGCTGTTTTTT. Translating gives CASSEGRGTGELFF. This chain uses TRBV6-1 with TRBJ2-2; D may be TRBD2 (5 bases). This CDR3 spans 14 amino acids. CDR1 is MNHNS and CDR2 is SASEGT in the germline V gene. Trimming took 1 base from V and 5 from J, leaving 8 bases between them.

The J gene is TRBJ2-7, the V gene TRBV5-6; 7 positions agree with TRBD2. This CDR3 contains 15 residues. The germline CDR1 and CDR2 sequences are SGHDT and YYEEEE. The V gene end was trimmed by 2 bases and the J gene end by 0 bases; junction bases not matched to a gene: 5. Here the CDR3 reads CASSFRAGFSYEQYF. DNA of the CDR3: TGTGCCAGCAGCTTTCGAGCGGGGTTCTCCTACGAGCAGTACTTC.

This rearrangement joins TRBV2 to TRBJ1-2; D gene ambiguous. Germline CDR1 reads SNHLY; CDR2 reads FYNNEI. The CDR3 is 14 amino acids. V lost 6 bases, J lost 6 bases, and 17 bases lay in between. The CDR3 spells CASRKDGWRDGYTF. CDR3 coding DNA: TGTGCCAGCAGAAAGGACGGTTGGAGGGATGGCTACACCTTC.

The CDR3 is CASSSHGSEAKNIQYF. CDR3 coding DNA: TGTGCCAGCAGTTCCCATGGTAGCGAGGCCAAAAACATTCAGTACTTC. This rearrangement joins TRBV28 to TRBJ2-4, with D possibly TRBD2 on 5 matching bases. This CDR3 is 16 amino acids long. CDR1 is MDHEN and CDR2 is SYDVKM in the germline V gene. Trimming removed 4 bases at V and 1 base at J, with 14 bases between.

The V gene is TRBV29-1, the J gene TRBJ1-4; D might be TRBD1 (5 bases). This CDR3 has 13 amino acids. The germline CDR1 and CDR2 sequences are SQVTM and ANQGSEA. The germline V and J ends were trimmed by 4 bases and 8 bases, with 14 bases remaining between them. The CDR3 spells CSVAASAGEKLFF. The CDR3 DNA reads TGCAGCGTTGCAGCCAGTGCAGGGGAAAAACTGTTTTTT.

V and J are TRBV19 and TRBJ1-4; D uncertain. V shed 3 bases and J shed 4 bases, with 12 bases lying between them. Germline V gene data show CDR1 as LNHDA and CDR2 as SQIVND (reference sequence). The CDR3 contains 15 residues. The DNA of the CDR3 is TGTGCCAGTAGTATTACAGTTTCTCGTAATGAAAAACTGTTTTTT. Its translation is CASSITVSRNEKLFF.

CDR3 bases: TGTGCCAGTAGGGGGGAGGCTAGCGGGAGGACCGAGCAGTACTTC. Its translation is CASRGEASGRTEQYF. The genes are TRBV19 and TRBJ2-7, with 11 bases fitting TRBD2. The V and J ends lost 6 bases and 6 bases, in that order; junction bases with no gene match: 10. From germline, CDR1 is LNHDA and CDR2 SQIVND (reference sequence). CDR3 length equals 15 residues.

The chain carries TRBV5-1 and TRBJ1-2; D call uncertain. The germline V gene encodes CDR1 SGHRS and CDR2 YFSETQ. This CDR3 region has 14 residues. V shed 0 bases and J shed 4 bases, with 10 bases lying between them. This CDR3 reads CASSLGDTSYGYTF. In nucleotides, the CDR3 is TGCGCCAGCAGCTTGGGCGACACCTCCTATGGCTACACCTTC.

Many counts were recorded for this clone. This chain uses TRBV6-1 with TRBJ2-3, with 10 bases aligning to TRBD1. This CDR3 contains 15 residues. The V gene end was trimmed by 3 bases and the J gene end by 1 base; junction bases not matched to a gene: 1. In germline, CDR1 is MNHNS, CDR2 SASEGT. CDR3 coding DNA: TGTGCCAGCAGTGAGGGACAGGGGCGCACAGATACGCAGTATTTT. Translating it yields CASSEGQGRTDTQYF.

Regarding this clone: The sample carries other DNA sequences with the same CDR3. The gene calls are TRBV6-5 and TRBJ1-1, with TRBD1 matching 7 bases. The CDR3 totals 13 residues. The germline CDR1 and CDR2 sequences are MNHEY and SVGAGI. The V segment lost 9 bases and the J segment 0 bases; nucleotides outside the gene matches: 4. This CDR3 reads CASKQGMNTEAFF. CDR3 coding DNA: TGTGCCAGTAAACAGGGGATGAACACTGAAGCTTTCTTT.

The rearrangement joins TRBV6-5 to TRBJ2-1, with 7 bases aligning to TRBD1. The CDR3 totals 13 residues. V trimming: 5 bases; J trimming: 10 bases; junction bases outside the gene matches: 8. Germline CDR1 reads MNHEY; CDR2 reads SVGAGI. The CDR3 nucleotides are TGTGCCAGCAGTAAAAGTCGGGACAGCGAGCAGTTCTTC. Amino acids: CASSKSRDSEQFF.

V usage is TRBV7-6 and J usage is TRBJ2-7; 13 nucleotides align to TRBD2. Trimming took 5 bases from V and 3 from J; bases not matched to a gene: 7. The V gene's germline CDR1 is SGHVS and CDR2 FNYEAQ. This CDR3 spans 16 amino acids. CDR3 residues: CASSGGTSGNLYEQYF. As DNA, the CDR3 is TGTGCCAGCAGCGGAGGGACTAGCGGGAATCTCTACGAGCAGTACTTC.

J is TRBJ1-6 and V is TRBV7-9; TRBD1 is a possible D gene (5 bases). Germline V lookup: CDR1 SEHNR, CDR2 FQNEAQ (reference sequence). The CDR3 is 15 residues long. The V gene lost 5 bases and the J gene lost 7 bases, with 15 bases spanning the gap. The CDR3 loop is CASSLSQDKNSPLHF. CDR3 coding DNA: TGTGCCAGCAGCCTCTCCCAGGACAAAAATTCACCCCTCCACTTT.

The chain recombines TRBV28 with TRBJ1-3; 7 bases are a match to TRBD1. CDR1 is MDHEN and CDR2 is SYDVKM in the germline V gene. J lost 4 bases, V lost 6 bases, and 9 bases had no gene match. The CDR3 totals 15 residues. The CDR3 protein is CASSPMGQPGNTIYF. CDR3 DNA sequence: TGTGCCAGCAGCCCGATGGGACAGCCGGGAAACACCATATATTTT. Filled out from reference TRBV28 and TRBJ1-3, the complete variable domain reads DVKVTQSSRYLVKRTGEKVFLECVQDMDHENMFWYRQDPGLGLRLIYFSYDVKMKEKGDIPEGYSVSREKKERFSLILESASTNQTSMYLCASSPMGQPGNTIYFGEGSWLTVV.

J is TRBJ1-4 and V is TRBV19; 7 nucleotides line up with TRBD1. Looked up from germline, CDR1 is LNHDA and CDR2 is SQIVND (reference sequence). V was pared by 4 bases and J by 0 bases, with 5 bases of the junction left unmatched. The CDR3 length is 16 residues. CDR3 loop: CASSRNRGATNEKLFF. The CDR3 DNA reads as TGTGCCAGTAGTAGAAACAGGGGAGCAACTAATGAAAAACTGTTTTTT.

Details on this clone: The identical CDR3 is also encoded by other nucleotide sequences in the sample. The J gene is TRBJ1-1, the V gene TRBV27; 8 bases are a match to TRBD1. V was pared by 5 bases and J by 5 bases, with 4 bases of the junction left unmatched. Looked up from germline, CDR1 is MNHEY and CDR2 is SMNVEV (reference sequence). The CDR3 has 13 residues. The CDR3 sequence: CASSPTGVTEAFF. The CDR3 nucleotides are TGTGCCAGCAGTCCGACAGGGGTTACTGAAGCTTTCTTT.

The DNA of the CDR3 is TGTGCCAGTAGTATACGGGGGAAAGAGACCCAGTACTTC. Protein: CASSIRGKETQYF. The chain links TRBV19 to TRBJ2-5; TRBD2 might be the D (6 bases). With 2 bases removed from V and 3 bases from J, the gap between germline ends came to 7 bases. CDR1 and CDR2 from the germline V gene are LNHDA and SQIVND (reference sequence). CDR3 length equals 13 residues.

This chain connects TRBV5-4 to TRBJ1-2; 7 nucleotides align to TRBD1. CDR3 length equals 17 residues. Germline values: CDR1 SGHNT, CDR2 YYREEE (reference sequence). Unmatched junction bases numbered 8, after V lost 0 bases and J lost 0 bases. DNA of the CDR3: TGTGCCAGCAGCTTGGGGGTTAGGGACAGATCTAACTATGGCTACACCTTC. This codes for CASSLGVRDRSNYGYTF. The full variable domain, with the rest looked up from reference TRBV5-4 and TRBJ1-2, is ETGVTQSPTHLIKTRGQQVTLRCSSQSGHNTVSWYQQALGQGPQFIFQYYREEENGRGNFPPRFSGLQFPNYSSELNVNALELDDSALYLCASSLGVRDRSNYGYTFGSGTRLTVV.

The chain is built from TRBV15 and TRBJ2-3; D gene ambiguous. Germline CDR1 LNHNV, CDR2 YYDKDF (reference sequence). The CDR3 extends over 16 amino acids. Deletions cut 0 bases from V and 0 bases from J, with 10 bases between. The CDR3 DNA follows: TGTGCCACCAGCAGAGATCTACCGTCTAGCACAGATACGCAGTATTTT. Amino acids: CATSRDLPSSTDTQYF.

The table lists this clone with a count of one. Here the CDR3 reads CASSQGQHQETQYF. The DNA for the CDR3 is TGTGCCAGCAGCCAAGGACAGCACCAAGAGACCCAGTACTTC. J is TRBJ2-5 and V is TRBV11-3; D might be TRBD1 (6 bases). The germline V gene has CDR1 SGHNT and CDR2 YENEEA. V was pared by 5 bases and J by 0 bases, with 10 bases between. This CDR3 is 14 amino acids long.

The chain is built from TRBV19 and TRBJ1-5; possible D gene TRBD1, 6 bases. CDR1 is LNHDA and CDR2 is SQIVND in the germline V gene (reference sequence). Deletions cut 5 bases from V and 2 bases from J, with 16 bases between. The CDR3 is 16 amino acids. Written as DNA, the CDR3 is TGTGCCAGTAGTCCTAGGGGGAATTGGGGCAATCAGCCCCAGCATTTT. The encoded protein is CASSPRGNWGNQPQHF.

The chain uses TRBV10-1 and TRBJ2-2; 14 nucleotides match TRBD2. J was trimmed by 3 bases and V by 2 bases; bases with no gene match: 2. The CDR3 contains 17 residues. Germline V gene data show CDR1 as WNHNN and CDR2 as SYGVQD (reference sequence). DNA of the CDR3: TGCGCCAGCAGTGAGGGACTAGCGGGGGGAGACACCGGGGAGCTGTTTTTT. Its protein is CASSEGLAGGDTGELFF.

CDR3 loop: CATSRGVEKLFF. The CDR3 coding sequence is TGTGCCACCAGCAGAGGAGTAGAAAAACTGTTTTTT. J is TRBJ1-4 and V is TRBV15; D is uncertain. CDR1 is LNHNV, CDR2 YYDKDF, per germline (reference sequence). V gave up 1 base and J gave up 8 bases, with 5 bases separating them. This CDR3 spans 12 amino acids. The full variable domain, rest sourced from reference TRBV15 and TRBJ1-4, is DAMVIQNPRYQVTQFGKPVTLSCSQTLNHNVMYWYQQKSSQAPKLLFHYYDKDFNNEADTPDNFQSRRPNTSFCFLDIRSPGLGDTAMYLCATSRGVEKLFFGSGTQLSVL.